The present T cell receptor (beta chain) was sequenced within a study of T cells in localized non-small cell lung cancer (dated by TCRdb to about 2020). Context from the whole study: The study analyzed T cell repertoires of 200 to 250 early-stage NSCLC patients, comparing tumors and uninvolved tumor-adjacent lungs. The cohort was made up of 236 treatment-naive NSCLC patients whose localized lung tumors had been resected. The mean age of the NSCLC patients was about 70 years, with roughly 120 men and 95 to 110 women. Study-level results and caveats: A median of about 50 of the top 100 tumor clones turned up in the paired uninvolved adjacent lung, and approximately 30 of those clones also ranked among the top 100 of that same adjacent lung. Longer overall survival was associated with higher T cell density in blood, whereas shorter survival was associated with higher clonality in adjacent lung. Since the design was exploratory, TCR variables were selected using unadjusted p-values with no false-discovery rate correction. Uninvolved tumor-adjacent lung showed the highest T cell clonality, higher than tumor, which suggests more focused antigenic responses in the adjacent lung. Because multi-region tumor sequencing was not performed, intratumor heterogeneity could not be ruled out.

The CDR3, from cysteine to phenylalanine, totals 19 residues. Left in the record is the CDR3 DNA by itself, 57 bases read in frame from the first base. At diagnosis, peripheral blood, uninvolved tumor-adjacent lung and tumor were collected and were preserved as a mix of fresh-frozen and FFPE material. For TCR repertoire profiling, the blood samples were analyzed as peripheral blood mononuclear cells. With regard to this clone: Its antigen is not yet known. No base quality values were provided; no much bigger clone lies one nucleotide off.

TCR beta CDR3 regions were sequenced from DNA using the immunoSEQ Assay. Concerning the study's data processing: To compute T cell density, TCR beta template counts were normalized to usable DNA, which was estimated by amplifying housekeeping genes. Using the preseqR package, richness was estimated by extrapolating to 120,000 templates for tissue samples and 400,000 templates for PBMC samples. Clonality was taken to be one minus Pielou's evenness. Differential abundance testing on productive amino-acid clonotypes, with a minimum total count of 5 and an alpha of 0.1, was used to identify tissue-enriched TCRs. Repertoire overlap between compartments was quantified with the Jaccard Index and Morisita Overlap Index. TCR beta CDR3s were clustered by GLIPH together with public tetramer-defined viral CDR3s, and at least three viral sequences plus V-gene enrichment were required for viral motifs. This is the immuneACCESS table as TCRdb keeps it, with only in-frame sequences that have V and J called. A part of the clones is gone; compared with another copy, unresolved V genes explain less than half, and the rest is unexplained. V and J calls and clone size are given by that table; D and trimming were obtained from the DNA. The sample contains some 38,000 clones, roughly 92% of them found a single time. The top ten clonotypes cover around 6.5% of the sample.

This specimen was peripheral blood, taken before any cancer treatment. The receptor was isolated from a female donor older than 55 with stage I lung adenocarcinoma. This sequence uses TRBV21-1 and TRBJ2-7; the table assigns TRBD1, which was not confirmed against the DNA. TRBV21-1 is noted as a pseudogene. The DNA is TGTGCCAGCAGCAAAGTGGGGCCCTGGGGCAGGTTCTCCTCCTACGAGCAGTACTTC. It translates as CASSKVGPWGRFSSYEQYF.